The 20 T cell receptor beta chains below come from one sample, sequenced in a study of glioma-infiltrating T cells. TCR alpha and beta CDR3 regions were amplified from RNA using iRepertoire nested multiplex PCR. TCRdb re-called the multiplex PCR reads through MiXCR, storing one row per CDR3 protein. Of about 380,000 distinct CDR3 sequences listed, approximately 42% are singletons. Sample: glioma tissue, nonneoplastic brain tissue, or PBMCs (not recorded which). The receptor source for this set is a human donor with low-grade glioma or glioblastoma, undergoing nonglioma brain surgery, or in good health (not recorded which).

Concerning this clonotype: The junction departs from germline at one end; a sequencing error may be responsible. The chain recombines TRBV11-1 with TRBJ2-2, with TRBD2 identical over 12 bases. There are 18 residues in the CDR3. CDR1 is SGHAT and CDR2 is FQDESV in the germline V gene (reference sequence). Here the CDR3 reads CAGSPTSGSVVWTGELFF. CDR3 coding DNA: TGTGCCGGCAGTCCGACTAGCGGGAGCGTAGTGTGGACCGGGGAGCTGTTTTTT.

This chain joins TRBV6-5 and TRBJ2-7; TRBD2 matches 7 bases. CDR1 and CDR2 (germline): MNHEY, SVGAGI. CDR3 length equals 14 residues. V lost 6 bases, J lost 3 bases, and 8 bases stayed unmatched. The CDR3 DNA reads TGTGCCAGCAGCCCCGGGACTATCGGCTACGAGCAGTACTTC. It specifies CASSPGTIGYEQYF.

V usage is TRBV20-1 and J usage is TRBJ1-4; D may be TRBD1 (5 bases). The CDR3 consists of 14 residues. Between the trimmed V and J ends, which lost 3 bases and 7 bases, there was a span of 15 bases. Germline V gene data show CDR1 as DFQATT and CDR2 as SNEGSKA (reference sequence). CDR3 amino acids: CSARSWGMGEKLFF. The CDR3 DNA reads TGCAGTGCTAGGTCGTGGGGCATGGGTGAAAAACTGTTTTTT.

J is TRBJ2-7 and V is TRBV3-1, with 7 nucleotides matching TRBD2. Germline CDR1 LGHDT, CDR2 YNNKEL (reference sequence). CDR3 size: 15 residues. The ends lost 4 bases at V and 3 bases at J; junction bases unmatched: 9. Here the CDR3 DNA reads TGTGCCAGCAGCCCGAGTGGGGGGAGGGGCTACGAGCAGTACTTC. This codes for CASSPSGGRGYEQYF.

The rearrangement joins TRBV19 to TRBJ2-1; D unresolved. The V end was cut by 0 bases, the J end by 0 bases, with 6 bases between. This CDR3 has 15 amino acids. Germline V lookup: CDR1 LNHDA, CDR2 SQIVND (reference sequence). The CDR3 DNA reads as TGTGCCAGTAGTATAGAATTAAGCTCCTACAATGAGCAGTTCTTC. This gives the protein CASSIELSSYNEQFF.

The V gene is TRBV27, the J gene TRBJ2-1; TRBD2 agrees at 9 bases. V shed 5 bases and J 7 bases; nucleotides not matched to a gene: 9. This CDR3 is built from 15 residues. Germline V gene sequence: CDR1 MNHEY, CDR2 SMNVEV (reference sequence). This CDR3 reads CASSIGVAGVNEQFF. As DNA, the CDR3 is TGTGCCAGCAGTATAGGGGTAGCGGGAGTTAATGAGCAGTTCTTC.

Comments on this clonotype: A much larger clone is a single base away; this may be a read error. The V and J genes are TRBV6-5 and TRBJ2-1, with D uncertain. Trimming pared 3 bases from V and 9 bases from J, leaving 9 bases between. The germline gives CDR1 MNHEY, CDR2 SVGAGI. This CDR3 has 12 amino acids. CDR3 sequence reads: CASSYGGAEQFF. The CDR3 DNA is TGTGCCAGCAGTTATGGTGGTGCTGAGCAGTTCTTC.

This clonotype was seen repeatedly, ten times or more. The rearrangement links TRBV7-2 to TRBJ2-3; the D is unclear. Deletions cut 3 bases from V and 4 bases from J, with 5 bases between. The CDR3 has 12 amino acids. Per germline, CDR1 SGHTA and CDR2 FQGNSA. CDR3 coding DNA: TGTGCCAGCAGCTTCGATGCAGATACGCAGTATTTT. Translation: CASSFDADTQYF.

This clonotype was seen repeatedly, ten times or more. This chain uses TRBV20-1 with TRBJ1-5, with D perhaps matching TRBD1 (6 bases). This CDR3 comprises 13 residues. Trimming pared 6 bases from V and 4 bases from J, leaving 13 bases between. Germline V gene lookup returns CDR1 DFQATT and CDR2 SNEGSKA (reference sequence). The chain's CDR3 is CSAIGDTNQPQHF. CDR3 sequence (DNA): TGCAGTGCCATAGGGGACACTAATCAGCCCCAGCATTTT.

Regarding this clonotype: This may be a read error, as it is one base from a much larger clone. The V gene is TRBV6-8, the J gene TRBJ2-3; D possibly corresponds to TRBD2 (6 bases). Between the trimmed V and J ends, which lost 4 bases and 5 bases, there was a span of 13 bases. Germline values: CDR1 MNHGY, CDR2 SAAAGT. The CDR3 is 14 residues long. This chain's CDR3 is CASSLCPEGDTQYF. The DNA of the CDR3 is TGTGCCAGCAGTTTATGCCCGGAGGGAGATACGCAGTATTTT.

Remarks on this clonotype: This could be a read error, since a much larger clone is one nucleotide away. The genes are TRBV6-1 and TRBJ2-7, with TRBD1 matching 9 bases. The ends lost 5 bases at V and 7 bases at J; junction bases unmatched: 12. The germline CDR1 and CDR2 sequences are MNHNS and SASEGT. CDR3 length equals 15 residues. CDR3 loop: CASSPPTGGYNEQYF. CDR3 DNA sequence: TGTGCCAGCAGTCCCCCGACAGGGGGTTACAATGAGCAGTACTTC.

This clonotype was recorded only once. A much bigger clone sits one base away, suggesting this may be a read error. The CDR3 region has the DNA TGCAGTGCTAGCGATAACAGGGGGCAGGAGACCCAGTTCTTC. Protein sequence: CSASDNRGQETQFF. The genes are TRBV20-1 and TRBJ2-1; 9 bases are a match to TRBD1. This CDR3 region has 14 residues. Looked up from germline, CDR1 is DFQATT and CDR2 is SNEGSKA (reference sequence). V lost 3 bases to trimming and J lost 13 bases; unmatched junction nucleotides: 13.

This clonotype was seen at least ten times. V usage is TRBV6-4 and J usage is TRBJ1-1, with unresolved D. V was pared by 7 bases and J by 1 base, with 13 bases between. This CDR3 is 14 amino acids long. The V gene's germline CDR1 is MRHNA and CDR2 SNTAGT. The CDR3 spells CASKRRHTNTEAFF. The CDR3 DNA reads as TGTGCCAGCAAACGACGGCATACGAACACTGAAGCTTTCTTT.

This chain links TRBV4-3 with TRBJ2-3; 8 bases match TRBD1. J gave up 6 bases and V 4 bases, and 3 bases lay outside the gene matches. The V gene's germline CDR1 is LGHNA and CDR2 YSLEER. This CDR3 spans 13 amino acids. The CDR3 coding sequence is TGCGCCAGCAGCCCCAGGGGGCGGGATACGCAGTATTTT. Translating it yields CASSPRGRDTQYF.

This clonotype was seen a few times. The chain combines TRBV15 with TRBJ2-1; tentative D call: TRBD2 (6 bases). The CDR3 is 15 residues long. V lost 1 base and J lost 1, with 8 bases in between. From germline, CDR1 is LNHNV and CDR2 YYDKDF (reference sequence). CDR3 nucleotides: TGTGCCACCAGCAGAGCTCGGGGGTCCTACAATGAGCAGTTCTTC. It codes for CATSRARGSYNEQFF.

The J gene is TRBJ2-5, the V gene TRBV10-2, with a possible D match to TRBD1 (6 bases). Germline-derived CDR1 and CDR2 are WSHSY and SAAADI. V was cut by 8 bases and J by 1 base, with 17 bases left in between. The CDR3 covers 15 residues. CDR3 in DNA: TGCGCCAGCGGACCCCTCACAGGGCCCCAAGAGACCCAGTACTTC. Encoded protein: CASGPLTGPQETQYF.

This clonotype appeared a single time. The junction differs from germline at one of its ends, possibly a read error. The chain recombines TRBV28 with TRBJ2-1; 7 nucleotides agree with TRBD1. This CDR3 region has 15 residues. Germline V lookup: CDR1 MDHEN, CDR2 SYDVKM. CDR3 sequence reads: CARSPPRTGNNEQFF. Here the CDR3 DNA reads TGTGCCCGCAGTCCCCCCCGGACAGGAAACAATGAGCAGTTCTTC.

This chain connects TRBV4-3 to TRBJ2-2; D remains unclear. Between the trimmed V and J ends, which lost 0 bases and 5 bases, there was a span of 7 bases. The CDR3 extends over 14 amino acids. Germline V lookup: CDR1 LGHNA, CDR2 YSLEER. CDR3 sequence (DNA): TGCGCCAGCAGCCAAGATTATGGGACCGGGGAGCTGTTTTTT. Translating it yields CASSQDYGTGELFF.

This sequence joins TRBV7-8 and TRBJ1-3; D is ambiguous. The CDR3 has 15 amino acids. Germline CDR1 SGHVS, CDR2 FQNEAQ. V lost 4 bases to trimming and J lost 3 bases, with 13 bases between them. The CDR3 region has the DNA TGTGCCAGCAGCTCAGGTTCGCTCAGTGGAAACACCATATATTTT. This encodes CASSSGSLSGNTIYF.

Note on this clonotype: A read error may explain this, as a much larger clone is one base away. The chain combines TRBV15 with TRBJ2-3; 7 bases match TRBD1. Germline V gene data show CDR1 as LNHNV and CDR2 as YYDKDF (reference sequence). There are 14 residues in the CDR3. The CDR3 loop reads CAPSRDRATDTQYF. In DNA, the CDR3 is TGTGCCCCCAGCAGAGACAGGGCCACAGATACGCAGTATTTT.